Below are 18 T cell receptor beta chains sequenced from a single sample in a study of control samples from healthy donors and cancer patients. The assay was immunoSEQ multiplex PCR, and TCRdb's table has in-frame clones only and misses some. The table has more than 95,000 clones, 75% to 90% seen once. Sequencing was carried out using PBMCs. The receptors shown here come from a woman between 45 and 65 years old with colorectal cancer.

The CDR3 DNA is TGTGCCAGCAGTTTATACCAGGTGGCCTACGAGCAGTACTTC. Residues: CASSLYQVAYEQYF. This chain connects TRBV28 to TRBJ2-7; D not resolved. The CDR3 has 14 amino acids. The V gene's germline CDR1 is MDHEN and CDR2 SYDVKM. Trimming stripped 1 base from V and 2 bases from J, with 9 bases between.

This clone was observed a few times. The chain combines TRBV7-6 with TRBJ2-3; tentative D call: TRBD1 (6 bases). V lost 5 bases to trimming and J lost 3 bases, with 21 bases between them. The CDR3 consists of 17 residues. Germline values: CDR1 SGHVS, CDR2 FNYEAQ. The DNA of the CDR3 is TGTGCCAGCAGCCTCCAACCGGGACAAACCCTTACAGATACGCAGTATTTT. Translating gives CASSLQPGQTLTDTQYF.

This sequence joins TRBV9 and TRBJ2-3; no definite D call. The germline V gene has CDR1 SGDLS and CDR2 YYNGEE. V was trimmed by 0 bases and J by 3 bases, leaving 5 bases between them. The CDR3 runs 13 residues. The CDR3 protein is CASSVVGTDTQYF. The CDR3 DNA sequence: TGTGCCAGCAGCGTAGTCGGTACAGATACGCAGTATTTT.

The J gene is TRBJ1-2, the V gene TRBV28, with 11 bases aligning to TRBD1. The V and J ends lost 5 bases and 2 bases, in that order; junction bases with no gene match: 1. Germline CDR1 is MDHEN and CDR2 is SYDVKM. The CDR3 has 14 residues. For the CDR3, the DNA is TGTGCCAGCAGTCGGACAGGGGGCAACTATGGCTACACCTTC. Translated: CASSRTGGNYGYTF.

This chain links TRBV28 with TRBJ1-2, with a tentative D call TRBD1 (6 bases). CDR3 length equals 13 residues. V was clipped by 5 bases and J by 12 bases, with 19 bases between them. Germline CDR1 reads MDHEN; CDR2 reads SYDVKM. As DNA, the CDR3 is TGTGCCAGCAGTCCCCCCCAGACAGGAATCCACACCTTC. Translating it yields CASSPPQTGIHTF.

The V and J genes are TRBV19 and TRBJ1-2; D is possibly TRBD1 (5 bases). This CDR3 region has 13 residues. Germline assignment: CDR1 LNHDA and CDR2 SQIVND (reference sequence). V gave up 6 bases and J gave up 4 bases, with 12 bases separating them. CDR3 loop: CASSPGGSYGYTF. CDR3 nucleotides: TGTGCCAGTAGCCCCGGGGGGAGCTATGGCTACACCTTC. The whole variable domain, remainder taken from reference TRBV19 and TRBJ1-2, is DGGITQSPKYLFRKEGQNVTLSCEQNLNHDAMYWYRQDPGQGLRLIYYSQIVNDFQKGDIAEGYSVSREKKESFPLTVTSAQKNPTAFYLCASSPGGSYGYTFGSGTRLTVV.

The CDR3 bases are TGCGCCAGCAGCTTGACTAGCGGGGGGACAGATACGCAGTATTTT. Translating it yields CASSLTSGGTDTQYF. V gene TRBV5-1 combines with J gene TRBJ2-3, with 12 bases identical to TRBD2. The CDR3 has 15 amino acids. Germline trimming cut 1 base from V and 3 bases from J; bases unmatched to any gene: 0. Germline CDR1 and CDR2: SGHRS and YFSETQ.

This rearrangement joins TRBV18 to TRBJ1-2; D unresolved. V gave up 6 bases and J gave up 7 bases, with 12 bases separating them. Germline V gene sequence: CDR1 KGHSH, CDR2 LQKENI. This CDR3 region has 12 residues. Written as DNA, the CDR3 is TGTGCCAGCTCTCCCGAGGAGGTTGGCTACACCTTC. It translates to CASSPEEVGYTF. Combining the CDR3 with reference TRBV18 and TRBJ1-2 gives the whole variable domain NAGVMQNPRHLVRRRGQEARLRCSPMKGHSHVYWYRQLPEEGLKFMVYLQKENIIDESGMPKERFSAEFPKEGPSILRIQQVVRGDSAAYFCASSPEEVGYTFGSGTRLTVV.

This sequence joins TRBV15 and TRBJ2-3; D might be TRBD2 (5 bases). Trimming took 0 bases from V and 4 from J, leaving 8 bases between them. Germline-derived CDR1 and CDR2 are LNHNV and YYDKDF (reference sequence). This CDR3 spans 14 amino acids. This CDR3 is CATSRDGSADTQYF. For the CDR3, the DNA is TGTGCCACCAGCAGAGATGGTAGCGCAGATACGCAGTATTTT.

J is TRBJ2-7 and V is TRBV18; 9 bases match TRBD1. Looked up from germline, CDR1 is KGHSH and CDR2 is LQKENI. With 1 base clipped from V and 6 bases from J, the junction kept 10 bases outside the gene matches. The CDR3 covers 16 residues. The CDR3 DNA reads as TGTGCCAGCTCACCACTTAATCCGGGACAGGGCCTCGAGCAGTACTTC. This translates into CASSPLNPGQGLEQYF.

The chain carries TRBV7-9 and TRBJ2-1, with D perhaps TRBD2 (6 bases). Between the trimmed V and J ends, which lost 5 bases and 9 bases, there was a span of 11 bases. In germline, CDR1 is SEHNR, CDR2 FQNEAQ (reference sequence). The CDR3 extends over 12 amino acids. As DNA, the CDR3 is TGTGCCAGCAGCCCAGACGGGAGTGAGCAGTTCTTC. Translating it yields CASSPDGSEQFF.

The chain couples TRBV27 to TRBJ2-7; a possible D gene is TRBD1 (6 bases). Trimming cost V 6 bases and J 3 bases, with 15 bases left between them. The length of the CDR3 is 14 residues. Germline CDR1 and CDR2: MNHEY and SMNVEV (reference sequence). The chain's CDR3 is CASRDGQGHYEQYF. The CDR3 DNA reads TGTGCCAGCAGGGACGGGCAGGGGCACTACGAGCAGTACTTC.

This clone was observed once. The chain links TRBV2 to TRBJ2-5; no definite D call. This CDR3 spans 11 amino acids. Germline V lookup: CDR1 SNHLY, CDR2 FYNNEI. The V end lost 1 base, the J end lost 7 bases, and 4 bases lay between the germline ends. In DNA, the CDR3 is TGTGCCAGCAGTGAAGGGGTGACCCAGTACTTC. This codes for CASSEGVTQYF.

V gene TRBV30 combines with J gene TRBJ2-5; maybe TRBD2 (5 bases). V was trimmed by 0 bases and J by 11 bases, leaving 13 bases between them. This CDR3 spans 12 amino acids. Germline V gene sequence: CDR1 GTSNPN, CDR2 SVGIG (reference sequence). CDR3 DNA: TGTGCCTGGAGTGTAGGGAGAGCCCCGCAGTACTTC. Its protein product is CAWSVGRAPQYF.

J is TRBJ1-4 and V is TRBV5-1; D remains ambiguous. CDR1 and CDR2 from the germline V gene are SGHRS and YFSETQ. Trimming pared 0 bases from V and 0 bases from J, leaving 6 bases between. This CDR3 contains 15 residues. Here the CDR3 reads CASSLAGTTNEKLFF. The CDR3 bases are TGCGCCAGCAGCTTGGCCGGGACAACTAATGAAAAACTGTTTTTT.

In this sample, this clone turned up once. The chain links TRBV5-1 to TRBJ1-4, with D hard to call. V shed 0 bases and J shed 0 bases, with 6 bases lying between them. This CDR3 contains 15 residues. The germline CDR1 and CDR2 sequences are SGHRS and YFSETQ. For the CDR3, the DNA is TGCGCCAGCAGCTTGGACGGAGCAACTAATGAAAAACTGTTTTTT. It is translated as CASSLDGATNEKLFF.

The chain is built from TRBV28 and TRBJ2-7, with 7 bases fitting TRBD2. The trim removed 4 bases at V and 5 bases at J, leaving 14 bases unmatched. Germline CDR1 and CDR2: MDHEN and SYDVKM. The CDR3 contains 16 residues. As DNA, the CDR3 is TGTGCCAGCAGTTGGGTCCGGCGGGAGAGTTACCACGAGCAGTACTTC. It encodes CASSWVRRESYHEQYF.

J is TRBJ2-1 and V is TRBV6-5; 11 bases map to TRBD1. Germline assignment: CDR1 MNHEY and CDR2 SVGAGI. V gave up 5 bases and J gave up 9 bases; unmatched junction bases: 6. CDR3 length: 14 residues. In DNA form, the CDR3 reads TGTGCCAGCAGTACTGGGACAGGGGGTCGTGAGCAGTTCTTC. Translated: CASSTGTGGREQFF.